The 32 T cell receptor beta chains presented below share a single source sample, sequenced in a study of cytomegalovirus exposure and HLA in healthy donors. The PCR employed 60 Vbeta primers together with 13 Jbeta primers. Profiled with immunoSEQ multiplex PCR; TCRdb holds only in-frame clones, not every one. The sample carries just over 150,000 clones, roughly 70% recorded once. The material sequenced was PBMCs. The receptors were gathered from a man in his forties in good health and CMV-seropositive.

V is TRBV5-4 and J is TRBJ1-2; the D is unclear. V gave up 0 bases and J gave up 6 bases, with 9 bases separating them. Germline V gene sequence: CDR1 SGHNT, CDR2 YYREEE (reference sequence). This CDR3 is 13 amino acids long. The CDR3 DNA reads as TGTGCCAGCAGCTTGGGAGGCGGGAATGGCTACACCTTC. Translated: CASSLGGGNGYTF.

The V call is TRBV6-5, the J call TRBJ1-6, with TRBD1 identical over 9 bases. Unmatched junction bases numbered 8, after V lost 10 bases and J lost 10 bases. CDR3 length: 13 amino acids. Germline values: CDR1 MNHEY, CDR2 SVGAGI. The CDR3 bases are TGTGCCACAAAACAGGGGGCAGAGTCACCCCTCCACTTT. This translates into CATKQGAESPLHF.

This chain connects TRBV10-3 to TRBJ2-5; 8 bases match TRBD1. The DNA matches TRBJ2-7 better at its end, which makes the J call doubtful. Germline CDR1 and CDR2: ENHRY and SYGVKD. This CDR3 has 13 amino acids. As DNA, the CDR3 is TGTGCCATCAGCGGACAGGGTGAGCACGAGCAGTACTTC. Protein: CAISGQGEHEQYF.

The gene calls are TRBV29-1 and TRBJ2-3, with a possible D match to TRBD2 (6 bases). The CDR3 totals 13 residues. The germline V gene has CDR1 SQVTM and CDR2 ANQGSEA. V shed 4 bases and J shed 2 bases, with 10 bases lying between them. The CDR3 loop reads CSVGGVNTDTQYF. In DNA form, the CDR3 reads TGCAGCGTTGGGGGGGTAAACACAGATACGCAGTATTTT.

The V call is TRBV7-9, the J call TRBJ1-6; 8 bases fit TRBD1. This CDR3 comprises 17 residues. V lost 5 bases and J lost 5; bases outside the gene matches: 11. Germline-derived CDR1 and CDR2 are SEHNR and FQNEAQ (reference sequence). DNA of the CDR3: TGTGCCAGCAGCAGAAGGACAGGGAATGATAATAATTCACCCCTCCACTTT. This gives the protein CASSRRTGNDNNSPLHF.

The CDR3 region has the DNA TGTGCCAGCAGCGTATGGGGGGGCTCTGGAAACACCATATATTTT. Translating it yields CASSVWGGSGNTIYF. This chain links TRBV9 with TRBJ1-3, with D possibly matching TRBD1 (5 bases). The V and J ends lost 1 base and 0 bases respectively, with 8 bases between them. The CDR3 consists of 15 residues. The germline V gene encodes CDR1 SGDLS and CDR2 YYNGEE.

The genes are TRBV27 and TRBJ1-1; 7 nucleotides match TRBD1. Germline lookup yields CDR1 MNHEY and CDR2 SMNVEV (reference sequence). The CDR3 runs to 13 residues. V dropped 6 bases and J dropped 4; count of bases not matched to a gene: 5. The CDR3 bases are TGTGCCAGCAGCGCGACAGGGCGCACTGAAGCTTTCTTT. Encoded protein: CASSATGRTEAFF.

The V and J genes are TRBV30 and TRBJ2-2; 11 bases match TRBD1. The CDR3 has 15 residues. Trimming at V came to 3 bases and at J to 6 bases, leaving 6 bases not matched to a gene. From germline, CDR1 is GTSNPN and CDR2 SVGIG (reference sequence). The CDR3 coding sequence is TGTGCCTGGAGGGCCCGGGACAGGGGGGCCGGGGAGCTGTTTTTT. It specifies CAWRARDRGAGELFF.

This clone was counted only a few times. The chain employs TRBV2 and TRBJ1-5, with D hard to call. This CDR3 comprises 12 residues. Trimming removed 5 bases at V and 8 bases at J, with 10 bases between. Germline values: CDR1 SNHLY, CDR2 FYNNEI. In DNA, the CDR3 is TGTGCCAGCAGTTATCCCTTTGAGCCCCAGCATTTT. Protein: CASSYPFEPQHF.

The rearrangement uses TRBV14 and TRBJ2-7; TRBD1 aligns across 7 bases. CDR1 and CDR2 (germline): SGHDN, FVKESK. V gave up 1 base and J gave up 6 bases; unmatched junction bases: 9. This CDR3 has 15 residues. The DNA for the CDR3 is TGTGCCAGCAGCCAAGGGACAGGTTCAAGGGGCGAGCAGTACTTC. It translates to CASSQGTGSRGEQYF. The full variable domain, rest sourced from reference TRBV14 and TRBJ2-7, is EAGVTQFPSHSVIEKGQTVTLRCDPISGHDNLYWYRRVMGKEIKFLLHFVKESKQDESGMPNNRFLAERTGGTYSTLKVQPAELEDSGVYFCASSQGTGSRGEQYFGPGTRLTVT.

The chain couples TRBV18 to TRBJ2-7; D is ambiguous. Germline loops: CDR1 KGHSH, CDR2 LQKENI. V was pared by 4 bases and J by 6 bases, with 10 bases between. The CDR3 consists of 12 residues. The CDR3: CASSHNSGEQYF. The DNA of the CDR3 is TGTGCCAGCTCACACAACTCAGGCGAGCAGTACTTC.

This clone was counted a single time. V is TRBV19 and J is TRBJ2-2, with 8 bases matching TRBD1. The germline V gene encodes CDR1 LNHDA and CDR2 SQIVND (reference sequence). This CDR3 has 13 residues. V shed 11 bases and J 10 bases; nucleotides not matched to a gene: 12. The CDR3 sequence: CAASPDRGAELFF. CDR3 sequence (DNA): TGTGCCGCCAGCCCCGACAGGGGAGCGGAGCTGTTTTTT.

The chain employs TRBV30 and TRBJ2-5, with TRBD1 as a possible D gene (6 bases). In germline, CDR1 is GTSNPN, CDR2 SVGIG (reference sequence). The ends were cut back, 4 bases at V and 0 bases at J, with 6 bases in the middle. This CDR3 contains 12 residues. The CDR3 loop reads CAWNRDQETQYF. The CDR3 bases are TGTGCCTGGAACAGGGACCAAGAGACCCAGTACTTC. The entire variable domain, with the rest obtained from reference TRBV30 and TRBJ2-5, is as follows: SQTIHQWPATLVQPVGSPLSLECTVEGTSNPNLYWYRQAAGRGLQLLFYSVGIGQISSEVPQNLSASRPQDRQFILSSKKLLLSDSGFYLCAWNRDQETQYFGPGTRLLVL.

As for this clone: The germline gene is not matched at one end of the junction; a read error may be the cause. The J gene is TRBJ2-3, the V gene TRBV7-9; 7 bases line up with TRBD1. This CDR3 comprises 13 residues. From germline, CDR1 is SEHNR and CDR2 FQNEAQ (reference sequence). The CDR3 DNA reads TGTTCCAGCAGCCCAGGGGGACAAGATACGCAGTATTTT. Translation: CSSSPGGQDTQYF.

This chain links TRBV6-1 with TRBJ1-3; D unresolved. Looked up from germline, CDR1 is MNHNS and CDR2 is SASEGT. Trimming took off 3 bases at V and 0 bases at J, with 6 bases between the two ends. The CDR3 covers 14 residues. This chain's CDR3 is CASSDRISGNTIYF. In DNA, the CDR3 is TGTGCCAGCAGTGACAGGATCTCTGGAAACACCATATATTTT.

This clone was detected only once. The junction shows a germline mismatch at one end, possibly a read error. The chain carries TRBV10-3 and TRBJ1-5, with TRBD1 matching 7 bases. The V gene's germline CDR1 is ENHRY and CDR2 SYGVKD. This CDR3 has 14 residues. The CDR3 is CVIREPGQNQPQHF. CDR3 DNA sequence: TGTGTCATCAGAGAACCGGGACAGAATCAGCCCCAGCATTTT.

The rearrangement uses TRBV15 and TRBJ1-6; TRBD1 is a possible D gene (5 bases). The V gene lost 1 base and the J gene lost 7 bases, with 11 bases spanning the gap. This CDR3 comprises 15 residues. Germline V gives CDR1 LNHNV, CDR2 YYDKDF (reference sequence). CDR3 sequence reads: CATSRVPTANSPLHF. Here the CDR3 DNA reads TGTGCCACCAGCAGAGTACCGACAGCAAATTCACCCCTCCACTTT.

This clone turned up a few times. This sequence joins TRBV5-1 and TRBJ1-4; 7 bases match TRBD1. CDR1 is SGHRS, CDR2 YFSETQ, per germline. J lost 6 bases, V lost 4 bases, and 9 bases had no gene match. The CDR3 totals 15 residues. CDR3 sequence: CASSRGDRVDEKLFF. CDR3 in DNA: TGCGCCAGCAGCCGTGGTGACAGGGTCGATGAAAAACTGTTTTTT.

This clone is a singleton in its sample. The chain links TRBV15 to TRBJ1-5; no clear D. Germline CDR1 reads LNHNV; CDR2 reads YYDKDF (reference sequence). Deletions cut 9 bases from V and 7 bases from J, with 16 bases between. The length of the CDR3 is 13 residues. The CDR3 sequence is CATQGRAGQPQHF. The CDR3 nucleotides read TGTGCCACTCAAGGGAGGGCGGGACAGCCCCAGCATTTT.

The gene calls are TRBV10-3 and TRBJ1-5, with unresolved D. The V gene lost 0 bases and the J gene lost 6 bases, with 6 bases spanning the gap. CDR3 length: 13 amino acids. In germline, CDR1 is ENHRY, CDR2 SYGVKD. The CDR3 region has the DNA TGTGCCATCAGTGAGTCGGGCAGTCAGCCCCAGCATTTT. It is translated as CAISESGSQPQHF.

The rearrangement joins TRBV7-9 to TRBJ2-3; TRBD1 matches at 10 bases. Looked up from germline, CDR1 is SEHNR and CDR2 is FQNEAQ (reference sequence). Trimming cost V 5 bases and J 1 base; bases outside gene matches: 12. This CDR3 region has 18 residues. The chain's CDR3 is CASSGRDRGSGGTDTQYF. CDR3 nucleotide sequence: TGTGCCAGCAGCGGCCGGGACAGGGGTTCTGGGGGCACAGATACGCAGTATTTT.

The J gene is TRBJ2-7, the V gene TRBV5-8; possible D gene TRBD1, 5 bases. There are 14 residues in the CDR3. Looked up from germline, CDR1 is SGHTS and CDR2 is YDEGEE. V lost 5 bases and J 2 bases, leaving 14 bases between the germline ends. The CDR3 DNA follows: TGTGCCAGCAGGACTGGACAAAGAACCTACGAGCAGTACTTC. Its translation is CASRTGQRTYEQYF.

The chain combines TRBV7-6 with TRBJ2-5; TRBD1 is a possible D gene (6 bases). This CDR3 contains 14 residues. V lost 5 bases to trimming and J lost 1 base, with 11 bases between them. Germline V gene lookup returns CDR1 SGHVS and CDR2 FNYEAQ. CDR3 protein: CASSRTDRQETQYF. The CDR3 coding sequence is TGTGCCAGCAGCCGGACAGACCGCCAAGAGACCCAGTACTTC. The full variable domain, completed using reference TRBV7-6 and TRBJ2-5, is GAGVSQSPRYKVTKRGQDVALRCDPISGHVSLYWYRQALGQGPEFLTYFNYEAQQDKSGLPNDRFSAERPEGSISTLTIQRTEQRDSAMYRCASSRTDRQETQYFGPGTRLLVL.

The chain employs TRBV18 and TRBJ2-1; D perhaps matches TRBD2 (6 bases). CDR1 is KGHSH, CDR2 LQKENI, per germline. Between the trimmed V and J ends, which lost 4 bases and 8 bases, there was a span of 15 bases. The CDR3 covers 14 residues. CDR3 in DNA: TGTGCCAGCTCACGCGCACTAGCTTCCGATGAGCAGTTCTTC. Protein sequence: CASSRALASDEQFF.

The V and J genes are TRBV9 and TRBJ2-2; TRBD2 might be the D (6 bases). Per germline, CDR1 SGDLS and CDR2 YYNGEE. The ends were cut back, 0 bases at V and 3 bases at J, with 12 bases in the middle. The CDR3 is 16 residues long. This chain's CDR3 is CASSVVGGADTGELFF. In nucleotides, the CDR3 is TGTGCCAGCAGCGTAGTCGGGGGTGCAGACACCGGGGAGCTGTTTTTT.

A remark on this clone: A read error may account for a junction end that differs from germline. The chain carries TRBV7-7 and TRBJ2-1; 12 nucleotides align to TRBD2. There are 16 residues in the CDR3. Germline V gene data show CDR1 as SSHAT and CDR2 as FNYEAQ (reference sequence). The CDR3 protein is CASSLSLAGGYNEQFF. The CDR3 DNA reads TGTGCTAGCAGTCTCTCACTAGCGGGGGGTTACAATGAGCAGTTCTTC.

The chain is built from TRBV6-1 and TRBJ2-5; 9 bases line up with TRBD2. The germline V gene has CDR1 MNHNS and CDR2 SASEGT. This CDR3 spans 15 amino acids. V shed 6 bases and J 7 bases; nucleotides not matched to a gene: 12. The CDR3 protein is CASSPAGTSRGTQYF. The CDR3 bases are TGTGCCAGCAGCCCTGCCGGGACTAGCAGGGGGACCCAGTACTTC.

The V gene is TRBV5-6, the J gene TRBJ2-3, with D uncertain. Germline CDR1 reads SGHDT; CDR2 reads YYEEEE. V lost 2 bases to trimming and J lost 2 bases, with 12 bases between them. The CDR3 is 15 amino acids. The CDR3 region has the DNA TGTGCCAGCAGCTTAAACAGACCTTTCACAGATACGCAGTATTTT. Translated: CASSLNRPFTDTQYF.

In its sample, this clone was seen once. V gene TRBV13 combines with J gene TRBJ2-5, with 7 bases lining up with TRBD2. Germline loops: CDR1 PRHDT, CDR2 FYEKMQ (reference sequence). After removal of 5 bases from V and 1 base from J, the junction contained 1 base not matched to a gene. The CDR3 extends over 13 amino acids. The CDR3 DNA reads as TGTGCCAGCAGCCCGGGGGGCCAAGAGACCCAGTACTTC. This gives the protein CASSPGGQETQYF.

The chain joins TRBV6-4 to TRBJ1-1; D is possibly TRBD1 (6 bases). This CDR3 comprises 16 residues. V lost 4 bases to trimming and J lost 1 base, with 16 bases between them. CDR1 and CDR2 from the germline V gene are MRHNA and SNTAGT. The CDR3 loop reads CASSAGADRPNTEAFF. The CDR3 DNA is TGTGCCAGCAGTGCAGGGGCGGACCGTCCGAACACTGAAGCTTTCTTT.

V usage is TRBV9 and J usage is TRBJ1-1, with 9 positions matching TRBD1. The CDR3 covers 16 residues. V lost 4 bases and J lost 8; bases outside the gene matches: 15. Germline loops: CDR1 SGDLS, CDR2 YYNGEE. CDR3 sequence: CASSLGQGRSGWEAFF. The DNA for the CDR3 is TGTGCCAGCAGCCTAGGACAGGGGAGATCGGGTTGGGAAGCTTTCTTT.

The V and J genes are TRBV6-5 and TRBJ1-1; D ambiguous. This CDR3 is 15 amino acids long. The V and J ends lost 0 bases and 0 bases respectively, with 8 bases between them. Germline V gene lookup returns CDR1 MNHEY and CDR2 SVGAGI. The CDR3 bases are TGTGCCAGCAGTTACTCCCGGTTAATGAACACTGAAGCTTTCTTT. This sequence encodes CASSYSRLMNTEAFF.